This paragraph reports one TCR beta chain. The antigen is not known. The CDR3 is made up of 15 amino acids. V was pared by 3 bases and J by 0 bases, with 10 bases between. Germline CDR1 reads LNHDA; CDR2 reads SQIVND (reference sequence). Extracted from the samples, RNA was reverse transcribed into cDNA to serve as the sequencing template. Profiling relied on immunoSEQ multiplex PCR, and the TCRdb table lists in-frame clones only, not all of them. The sample has about 140,000 clones; about 88% are singletons. The sample originates from a study of CD8+ T cells in alopecia areata. The study, taken as a whole, reports: Amid tofacitinib therapy, many expanded lesional clones stayed present in scalp and blood. Among patients, TCR sharing was less clear than in mice, a difference possibly due in part to HLA diversity in the patient population.

Documented treatment: oral pan-JAK inhibitor, 5-10 mg twice daily. Sequencing was performed on CD8+ T cells sorted from blood, taken at week 4, from a patient treated with tofacitinib. The TCR comes from a human donor with alopecia areata. This chain connects TRBV19 to TRBJ2-3; weak D call: TRBD2 (5 bases). CDR3 nucleotide sequence: TGTGCCAGTAGTATCAGGACTTCTAGCACAGATACGCAGTATTTT. Translated, it gives CASSIRTSSTDTQYF. The full variable domain, in which reference TRBV19 and TRBJ2-3 provide the parts outside the CDR3, is DGGITQSPKYLFRKEGQNVTLSCEQNLNHDAMYWYRQDPGQGLRLIYYSQIVNDFQKGDIAEGYSVSREKKESFPLTVTSAQKNPTAFYLCASSIRTSSTDTQYFGPGTRLTVL.